The T cell receptor beta chain described here comes from a study of Tregs in tolerant kidney transplant recipients. Recipients received nonmyeloablative bone marrow transplants from related graft donors, with transient mixed chimerism. CD4+CD25+CD127- Tregs, CD4+CD25- non-Tregs, CD4 and CD8 cells were sorted. Germline CDR1 is LGHNA and CDR2 is YSLEER. V was trimmed by 0 bases and J by 5 bases, leaving 7 bases between them. The CDR3 has 13 amino acids. Produced via immunoSEQ multiplex PCR; TCRdb's table is partial and in-frame only. Of approximately 50,000 clones in the sample, approximately 91% were seen once.

The chain uses TRBV4-3 and TRBJ1-1; unclear D gene. This TCR came from a human patient who received a combined kidney and bone marrow transplant. The graft donor may account for some of the T cells. The specimen comprised CD8+ T cells from blood (PBMCs), sampled 24 months after the transplant. The DNA for the CDR3 is TGCGCCAGCAGCCAAGAAGGACTTACTGAAGCTTTCTTT. This translates into CASSQEGLTEAFF.